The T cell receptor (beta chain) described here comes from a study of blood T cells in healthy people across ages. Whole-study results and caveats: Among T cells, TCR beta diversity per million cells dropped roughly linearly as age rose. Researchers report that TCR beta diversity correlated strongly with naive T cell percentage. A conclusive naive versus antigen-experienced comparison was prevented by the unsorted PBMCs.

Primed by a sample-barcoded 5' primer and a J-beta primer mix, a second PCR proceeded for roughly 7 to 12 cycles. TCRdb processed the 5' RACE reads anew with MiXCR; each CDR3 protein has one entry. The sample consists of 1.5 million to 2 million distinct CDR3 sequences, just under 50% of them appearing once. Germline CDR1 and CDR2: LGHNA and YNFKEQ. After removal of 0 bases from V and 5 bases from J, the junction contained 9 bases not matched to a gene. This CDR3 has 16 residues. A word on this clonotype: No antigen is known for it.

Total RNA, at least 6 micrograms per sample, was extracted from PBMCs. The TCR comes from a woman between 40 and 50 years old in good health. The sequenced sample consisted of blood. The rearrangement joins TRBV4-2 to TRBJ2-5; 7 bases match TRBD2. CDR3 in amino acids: CASSQDLQRGGETQYF. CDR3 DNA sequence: TGTGCCAGCAGCCAAGATCTCCAGCGGGGCGGGGAGACCCAGTACTTC.